This T cell receptor (beta chain) was recovered during a study of blood T cell repertoires in COVID-19. Study summary: The United States, Italy and Spain were the sources of the acute and convalescent COVID-19 samples. Sample material is recorded as cDNA or gDNA derived from T cells, B-cell-depleted T cells, or PBMCs.

The CDR3 runs to 14 residues. CDR1 is SGHRS, CDR2 YFSETQ, per germline. V shed 4 bases and J shed 5 bases, with 15 bases lying between them. In the original analysis: Reference gene primer amplification gave estimated nucleated cell counts. Generated by immunoSEQ multiplex PCR, the TCRdb table keeps only in-frame clones and is missing some. V and J calls and clone size come straight from that table; D and trimming were deduced from the DNA. In the table there are about 220,000 clones, 65% to 85% of which are singletons. The source of this sequence is a human donor in a cohort sampled during active COVID-19. Sequenced material: peripheral blood. The rearrangement joins TRBV5-1 to TRBJ2-5; the D gene is possibly TRBD1 (6 bases). The CDR3 DNA sequence: TGCGCCAGCAGCCGGGACAAGGAAATGGAGACCCAGTACTTC. This gives the protein CASSRDKEMETQYF. Full variable domain (rest looked up from reference TRBV5-1 and TRBJ2-5): KAGVTQTPRYLIKTRGQQVTLSCSPISGHRSVSWYQQTPGQGLQFLFEYFSETQRNKGNFPGRFSGRQFSNSRSEMNVSTLELGDSALYLCASSRDKEMETQYFGPGTRLLVL.